The 16 T cell receptor beta chains below come from one sample, sequenced in a study of shared clonotypes between healthy human individuals. Profiled with immunoSEQ multiplex PCR; TCRdb holds only in-frame clones, not every one. Among some 1.1 million clones listed, roughly 80% were seen once. The sample was memory CD4+ T cells from PBMCs. Subset reported: CD45RA-negative fraction. The receptors come from a man younger than 30 in good health. Some clones in this sample may be carry-over from other donors' samples.

The chain couples TRBV11-2 to TRBJ2-5, with 8 bases fitting TRBD2. Germline CDR1 reads SGHAT; CDR2 reads FQNNGV. Losses at the gene ends were 1 base for V and 4 bases for J; bases not matched to a gene: 2. CDR3 size: 14 residues. CDR3 sequence: CASSLALAAETQYF. Here the CDR3 DNA reads TGTGCCAGCAGCTTAGCACTAGCGGCAGAGACCCAGTACTTC.

The chain employs TRBV27 and TRBJ1-2; D is possibly TRBD1 (5 bases). Trimming took off 6 bases at V and 5 bases at J, with 16 bases between the two ends. This CDR3 is built from 14 residues. CDR1 is MNHEY, CDR2 SMNVEV, per germline (reference sequence). CDR3 in DNA: TGTGCCAGCAGATTCGTTGGGGCGGAGTATGGCTACACCTTC. It encodes CASRFVGAEYGYTF.

This clone has a handful of counts. The V and J genes are TRBV7-2 and TRBJ2-2, with D tentatively TRBD1 (6 bases). The CDR3 is 15 residues long. Germline CDR1 is SGHTA and CDR2 is FQGNSA. V was cut by 5 bases and J by 7 bases, with 17 bases left in between. The chain's CDR3 is CASSPGSSRGGELFF. CDR3 nucleotides: TGTGCCAGCAGCCCTGGGAGTAGCAGGGGCGGGGAGCTGTTTTTT.

The chain has TRBV9 and TRBJ1-1, with 8 bases matching TRBD1. The CDR3 length is 15 residues. Germline trimming cut 0 bases from V and 7 bases from J; bases unmatched to any gene: 8. The germline V gene encodes CDR1 SGDLS and CDR2 YYNGEE. This chain's CDR3 is CASSVAPGQGIEAFF. The CDR3 DNA is TGTGCCAGCAGCGTAGCCCCCGGACAGGGCATTGAAGCTTTCTTT.

This chain links TRBV20-1 with TRBJ2-7, with D possibly TRBD2 on 5 matching bases. The germline V gene has CDR1 DFQATT and CDR2 SNEGSKA (reference sequence). Trimming pared 5 bases from V and 12 bases from J, leaving 17 bases between. The CDR3 runs to 11 residues. This CDR3 is CSASDSSEPYF. CDR3 in DNA: TGCAGTGCTTCGGACTCCTCTGAACCGTACTTC.

This rearrangement joins TRBV6-1 to TRBJ1-5; D is possibly TRBD1 (5 bases). The CDR3 length is 14 residues. Between the trimmed V and J ends, which lost 4 bases and 6 bases, there was a span of 13 bases. Germline CDR1 MNHNS, CDR2 SASEGT. In nucleotides, the CDR3 is TGTGCCAGCAGTGGGGGGAGTGCCGGTCAGCCCCAGCATTTT. The encoded protein is CASSGGSAGQPQHF.

The chain recombines TRBV5-4 with TRBJ1-3, with 9 positions matching TRBD1. The CDR3 is 16 residues long. Per germline, CDR1 SGHNT and CDR2 YYREEE (reference sequence). Trimming removed 4 bases from V and 4 bases from J; junction bases left unmatched: 9. The CDR3 region is CASSPTGQGSGNTIYF. CDR3 sequence (DNA): TGTGCCAGCAGCCCAACGGGACAGGGTTCCGGAAACACCATATATTTT.

This clone was picked up a small number of times. The genes are TRBV18 and TRBJ2-7; tentatively, D is TRBD1 (5 bases). Germline V gene lookup returns CDR1 KGHSH and CDR2 LQKENI. Trimming took off 4 bases at V and 6 bases at J, with 13 bases between the two ends. The CDR3 totals 13 residues. The CDR3 reads CASSQGFEGEQYF. CDR3 in DNA: TGTGCCAGCTCACAGGGGTTTGAAGGCGAGCAGTACTTC.

The genes are TRBV28 and TRBJ1-1, with a weak D call TRBD1 (6 bases). V lost 2 bases, J lost 4 bases, and 8 bases lay in between. The CDR3 is 13 residues long. Germline-derived CDR1 and CDR2 are MDHEN and SYDVKM. DNA of the CDR3: TGTGCCAGCAGTTTAGTAGGGGGCACTGAAGCTTTCTTT. Translation: CASSLVGGTEAFF.

V usage is TRBV7-2 and J usage is TRBJ2-1, with a weak D call TRBD2 (6 bases). The CDR3 length is 15 residues. Per the germline V gene, CDR1 is SGHTA and CDR2 is FQGNSA. Between the trimmed V and J ends, which lost 3 bases and 3 bases, there was a span of 12 bases. DNA for the CDR3: TGTGCCAGCAGCTTGCGGAGGCGGGACTACAATGAGCAGTTCTTC. Translated: CASSLRRRDYNEQFF.

CDR3 bases: TGTGCCAGCAGCCCCCGGGATAGTCTGTACCAAGAGACCCAGTACTTC. Residues: CASSPRDSLYQETQYF. The rearrangement joins TRBV7-8 to TRBJ2-5; TRBD2 is a possible D gene (5 bases). The V end lost 5 bases, the J end lost 0 bases, and 16 bases lay between the germline ends. Per germline, CDR1 SGHVS and CDR2 FQNEAQ. This CDR3 is 16 amino acids long. The whole variable domain, filled in from reference TRBV7-8 and TRBJ2-5, reads GAGVSQSPRYKVAKRGQDVALRCDPISGHVSLFWYQQALGQGPEFLTYFQNEAQLDKSGLPSDRFFAERPEGSVSTLKIQRTQQEDSAVYLCASSPRDSLYQETQYFGPGTRLLVL.

The chain uses TRBV5-6 and TRBJ1-2; D is unresolved. This CDR3 spans 13 amino acids. Germline CDR1 and CDR2: SGHDT and YYEEEE. Trimming pared 1 base from V and 2 bases from J, leaving 6 bases between. The CDR3 spells CASSLYGNYGYTF. The CDR3 region has the DNA TGTGCCAGCAGCTTGTACGGGAACTATGGCTACACCTTC.

CDR3 sequence (DNA): TGTGCCACCAGCAGAGATCAAGTGCGGGAGCAGTACTTC. Protein: CATSRDQVREQYF. The J gene is TRBJ2-7, the V gene TRBV15; unclear D gene. Germline V gene lookup returns CDR1 LNHNV and CDR2 YYDKDF (reference sequence). V lost 0 bases to trimming and J lost 7 bases, with 10 bases between them. The length of the CDR3 is 13 residues. Full variable domain (rest looked up from reference TRBV15 and TRBJ2-7): DAMVIQNPRYQVTQFGKPVTLSCSQTLNHNVMYWYQQKSSQAPKLLFHYYDKDFNNEADTPDNFQSRRPNTSFCFLDIRSPGLGDTAMYLCATSRDQVREQYFGPGTRLTVT.

This chain joins TRBV19 and TRBJ1-2; a weak D match, TRBD1 (5 bases). The germline V gene encodes CDR1 LNHDA and CDR2 SQIVND (reference sequence). CDR3 length: 14 residues. Deletions cut 3 bases from V and 3 bases from J, with 11 bases between. The CDR3 spells CASSIRDLDYGYTF. DNA of the CDR3: TGTGCCAGTAGTATCCGGGACCTCGACTATGGCTACACCTTC.

The chain carries TRBV14 and TRBJ2-3, with D possibly matching TRBD2 (6 bases). Germline V gene lookup returns CDR1 SGHDN and CDR2 FVKESK. With 4 bases removed from V and 4 bases from J, the gap between germline ends came to 18 bases. This CDR3 is 16 amino acids long. The CDR3 DNA is TGTGCCAGCAGCCGGATTCGGGGACTTGGGGCAGATACGCAGTATTTT. Translating it yields CASSRIRGLGADTQYF.

The chain is built from TRBV2 and TRBJ1-5; the match to TRBD1 covers 8 bases. The J segment lost 3 bases and the V segment lost 6 bases, leaving 10 bases of the junction unmatched. The CDR3 covers 16 residues. In germline, CDR1 is SNHLY, CDR2 FYNNEI. CDR3 nucleotides: TGTGCCAGCAGACTAGGACAGGGAGGGATCAATCAGCCCCAGCATTTT. This translates into CASRLGQGGINQPQHF. Using reference TRBV2 and TRBJ1-5 for the parts outside the CDR3, the full variable domain is EPEVTQTPSHQVTQMGQEVILRCVPISNHLYFYWYRQILGQKVEFLVSFYNNEISEKSEIFDDQFSVERPDGSNFTLKIRSTKLEDSAMYFCASRLGQGGINQPQHFGDGTRLSIL.